This TCR beta chain was sequenced during a study of blood T cells in healthy people across ages. Study-level results: Diversity of TCR beta per million T cells declined in a roughly linear way with age. Calculation of diversity from one million T cells yielded estimates considered to be underestimates.

Germline loops: CDR1 GTSNPN, CDR2 SVGIG (reference sequence). The CDR3 contains 12 residues. The V end was cut by 2 bases, the J end by 2 bases, with 1 base between. This clonotype was observed a handful of times. The antigen is not known. A second about 6 to 12 cycle PCR used barcoded and J-beta primers. TCRdb ran MiXCR on the 5' RACE reads and lists one entry per CDR3 protein. The data show more than 800,000 distinct CDR3 sequences, about 28% seen once. This chain uses TRBV30 with TRBJ2-6; D unclear. This receptor was obtained from a woman aged 80 or over in good health. Sequencing was done on a sample of blood. DNA of the CDR3: TGTGCCTGGAGTACTGGGGCCAACGTCCTGACTTTC. Encoded protein: CAWSTGANVLTF.